The following is a T cell receptor (beta chain) sequence with its context. Its specificity is unknown. This entry is derived from a study of cytotoxic CD8 clonotypes in ibrutinib-treated CLL. The V gene end was trimmed by 4 bases and the J gene end by 6 bases; junction bases not matched to a gene: 8. Germline V gene data show CDR1 as MNHEY and CDR2 as SMNVEV (reference sequence). The CDR3 has 14 residues. The planned depth of sequencing spanned 1 in 200,000 to 1 in 1 million T cells. Measured with immunoSEQ multiplex PCR; TCRdb has only the in-frame clones, and not every one. The repertoire holds 140,000 or so clones, with roughly three quarters as singletons. Study-wide results and caveats: Few clonotypes were public, and these shrank or held steady under treatment. Pretreatment clonality was elevated relative to age-matched healthy donors and paralleled circulating CD8+ T-cell counts. Whereas clonality rose at ibrutinib response, it declined toward baseline at progression.

The sequence was collected from a human donor with chronic lymphocytic leukemia. The chain joins TRBV27 to TRBJ1-2; 7 bases match TRBD1. The sample was PBMCs, taken after 12 months of ibrutinib treatment. CDR3 loop: CASSSRGRSHGYTF. The CDR3 DNA follows: TGTGCCAGCAGTTCGAGGGGGCGAAGTCATGGCTACACCTTC.